The next 29 T cell receptor beta chains were all read from a single sample in a study of cytomegalovirus exposure and HLA in healthy donors. The PCR employed 60 Vbeta primers together with 13 Jbeta primers. The data were produced by immunoSEQ multiplex PCR, yet TCRdb's version contains in-frame clones alone and is incomplete. The table includes about 160,000 clones, 70% to 85% detected once. Sequencing input: PBMCs. The receptors were sampled from a man aged 45 to 65 in good health and CMV-seropositive.

The chain is built from TRBV27 and TRBJ1-1, with D possibly matching TRBD1 (5 bases). Per the germline V gene, CDR1 is MNHEY and CDR2 is SMNVEV (reference sequence). V was shortened by 2 bases and J by 7 bases, with 17 bases between the two germline ends. The CDR3 contains 15 residues. CDR3: CASSLRDPRGNEAFF. Written as DNA, the CDR3 is TGTGCCAGCAGTTTACGGGACCCCCGCGGGAATGAAGCTTTCTTT.

This chain connects TRBV6-5 to TRBJ2-7; the D gene is possibly TRBD1 (5 bases). This CDR3 comprises 16 residues. Germline V gene data show CDR1 as MNHEY and CDR2 as SVGAGI. The germline V and J ends were trimmed by 0 bases and 0 bases, with 12 bases remaining between them. CDR3 in DNA: TGTGCCAGCAGTTACTCCGCAGGGCTAAGCTCCTACGAGCAGTACTTC. Its translation: CASSYSAGLSSYEQYF.

The V call is TRBV11-3, the J call TRBJ2-4; unclear D gene. Germline lookup yields CDR1 SGHNT and CDR2 YENEEA. Between the trimmed V and J ends, which lost 3 bases and 0 bases, there was a span of 9 bases. The CDR3 is made up of 15 amino acids. This CDR3 reads CASSLASAAKNIQYF. CDR3 DNA: TGTGCCAGCAGCTTGGCTTCCGCAGCCAAAAACATTCAGTACTTC. Filled out from reference TRBV11-3 and TRBJ2-4, the complete variable domain reads EAGVVQSPRYKIIEKKQPVAFWCNPISGHNTLYWYLQNLGQGPELLIRYENEEAVDDSQLPKDRFSAERLKGVDSTLKIQPAELGDSAVYLCASSLASAAKNIQYFGAGTRLSVL.

The genes are TRBV7-3 and TRBJ2-2; D perhaps matches TRBD2 (6 bases). Germline CDR1 reads SGHTA; CDR2 reads FQGTGA. The ends were cut back, 10 bases at V and 4 bases at J, with 22 bases in the middle. This CDR3 has 16 amino acids. The CDR3 DNA reads TGTGCCACCTCGGAGGGCGCCCTAGGACGCACCGGGGAGCTGTTTTTT. Translating it yields CATSEGALGRTGELFF.

The V call is TRBV14, the J call TRBJ1-1; TRBD1 might be the D (5 bases). Germline V gives CDR1 SGHDN, CDR2 FVKESK. The length of the CDR3 is 15 residues. The ends were cut back, 0 bases at V and 6 bases at J, with 14 bases in the middle. The DNA of the CDR3 is TGTGCCAGCAGCCAAGAAAGGGGCTTAGGCTCTGAAGCTTTCTTT. Protein: CASSQERGLGSEAFF.

The chain couples TRBV5-4 to TRBJ2-5, with TRBD1 matching over 12 bases. The CDR3 covers 16 residues. V was clipped by 5 bases and J by 5 bases; unmatched bases: 10. CDR1 is SGHNT, CDR2 YYREEE, per germline (reference sequence). In nucleotides, the CDR3 is TGTGCCAGCAGTCTCCCGGGACAGGGGGCGCGGGAGACCCAGTACTTC. Protein: CASSLPGQGARETQYF.

This rearrangement joins TRBV5-6 to TRBJ2-2, with a possible D match to TRBD1 (5 bases). The V gene's germline CDR1 is SGHDT and CDR2 YYEEEE. The V end lost 1 base, the J end lost 5 bases, and 9 bases lay between the germline ends. This CDR3 spans 14 amino acids. In DNA form, the CDR3 reads TGTGCCAGCAGCTTGATAGGGGTAACCGGGGAGCTGTTTTTT. It encodes CASSLIGVTGELFF.

The CDR3 sequence is CASSLGLPQHNEQFF. The DNA of the CDR3 is TGCGCCAGCAGCTTGGGACTCCCCCAACACAATGAGCAGTTCTTC. The genes are TRBV5-1 and TRBJ2-1; D not certain. The V end was cut by 0 bases, the J end by 5 bases, with 12 bases between. Germline CDR1 reads SGHRS; CDR2 reads YFSETQ. The CDR3 covers 15 residues.

This clone was recorded once. The V gene is TRBV6-5, the J gene TRBJ2-7; 7 nucleotides match TRBD1. The CDR3 covers 12 residues. Germline V gene data show CDR1 as MNHEY and CDR2 as SVGAGI. The junction had 2 bases not matched to a gene; V was cut back by 6 bases and J by 3 bases. The CDR3 DNA sequence: TGTGCCAGCAGCCGGGACAGCTACGAGCAGTACTTC. Residues: CASSRDSYEQYF.

V usage is TRBV5-8 and J usage is TRBJ2-5; D remains unclear. The CDR3 extends over 13 amino acids. V lost 0 bases and J 3 bases, leaving 6 bases between the germline ends. The germline gives CDR1 SGHTS, CDR2 YDEGEE. CDR3 nucleotides: TGTGCCAGCAGCTTGGGACTCGAAGAGACCCAGTACTTC. It encodes CASSLGLEETQYF. The whole variable domain, filled in from reference TRBV5-8 and TRBJ2-5, reads EAGVTQSPTHLIKTRGQQATLRCSPISGHTSVYWYQQALGLGLQFLLWYDEGEERNRGNFPPRFSGRQFPNYSSELNVNALELEDSALYLCASSLGLEETQYFGPGTRLLVL.

This rearrangement joins TRBV5-1 to TRBJ2-5; 11 bases agree with TRBD2. The J call may be wrong; the DNA end is better matched by TRBJ2-7. Germline V lookup: CDR1 SGHRS, CDR2 YFSETQ. The CDR3 spans 15 residues. DNA of the CDR3: TGCGCCAGCAGCTATAGCGGGGGGGCCTCCTACGAGCAGTACTTC. Amino acids: CASSYSGGASYEQYF.

The chain recombines TRBV7-3 with TRBJ2-2, with 14 bases identical to TRBD2. Trimming at V came to 0 bases and at J to 7 bases, leaving 7 bases not matched to a gene. The germline V gene encodes CDR1 SGHTA and CDR2 FQGTGA. This CDR3 spans 18 amino acids. CDR3 in amino acids: CASSLTRTSGRSNGELFF. In nucleotides, the CDR3 is TGTGCCAGCAGCTTAACCCGGACTAGCGGGAGGTCGAACGGGGAGCTGTTTTTT.

This rearrangement joins TRBV29-1 to TRBJ2-5, with 7 bases identical to TRBD1. The CDR3 consists of 13 residues. CDR1 and CDR2 (germline): SQVTM, ANQGSEA. The junction had 4 bases not matched to a gene; V was cut back by 2 bases and J by 4 bases. In nucleotides, the CDR3 is TGCAGCGTTGAAAGGGGGCAGGGAGAGACCCAGTACTTC. This translates into CSVERGQGETQYF.

This clone was detected a few times. The V call is TRBV19, the J call TRBJ2-2, with 9 positions matching TRBD1. CDR1 LNHDA and CDR2 SQIVND come from the germline V gene (reference sequence). The CDR3 is 15 residues long. The CDR3 nucleotides are TGTGGAAGTACTCCCACAGGGGGCCTTACCGGGGAGCTGTTTTTT. It encodes CGSTPTGGLTGELFF.

The V gene is TRBV7-3, the J gene TRBJ2-1, with TRBD2 matching 9 bases. The trim removed 1 base at V and 6 bases at J, leaving 7 bases unmatched. Germline V gives CDR1 SGHTA, CDR2 FQGTGA. The length of the CDR3 is 16 residues. CDR3 amino acids: CASSLRVAGERNEQFF. In DNA form, the CDR3 reads TGTGCCAGCAGCTTAAGGGTAGCGGGAGAACGCAATGAGCAGTTCTTC.

CDR3 coding DNA: TGTGCCAGCAGTTCGTCTAGCGGCTCCTACGAGCAGTACGTC. Translating it yields CASSSSSGSYEQYV. The rearrangement links TRBV6-5 to TRBJ2-7; 7 nucleotides match TRBD2. Germline V gives CDR1 MNHEY, CDR2 SVGAGI. J gave up 0 bases and V 4 bases, and 3 bases lay outside the gene matches. The CDR3 is made up of 14 amino acids.

The sample holds a few counts of this clone. The genes are TRBV14 and TRBJ1-1; 9 nucleotides line up with TRBD1. The CDR3 is 14 residues long. The V gene's germline CDR1 is SGHDN and CDR2 FVKESK. The V and J ends lost 6 bases and 4 bases, in that order; junction bases with no gene match: 6. CDR3 coding DNA: TGTGCCAGCAGGACCGGGACAGGGACCACTGAAGCTTTCTTT. The encoded protein is CASRTGTGTTEAFF.

V and J are TRBV25-1 and TRBJ2-1; 11 bases line up with TRBD2. The V gene end was trimmed by 4 bases and the J gene end by 2 bases; junction bases not matched to a gene: 4. This CDR3 has 16 residues. Per germline, CDR1 MGHDK and CDR2 SYGVNS. CDR3 region: CASSGTSGSTYNEQFF. CDR3 DNA: TGTGCCAGCAGTGGCACTAGCGGGAGCACCTACAATGAGCAGTTCTTC.

V usage is TRBV4-2 and J usage is TRBJ1-1; D is undetermined. Trimming removed 1 base from V and 4 bases from J, with 7 bases in between. The CDR3 spans 13 residues. Germline-derived CDR1 and CDR2 are LGHNA and YNFKEQ. CDR3 DNA sequence: TGTGCCAGCAGCCAAGGTCCGCGCACTGAAGCTTTCTTT. This sequence encodes CASSQGPRTEAFF.

The chain combines TRBV30 with TRBJ1-3; maybe TRBD1 (5 bases). Trimming took 4 bases from V and 2 from J, leaving 15 bases between them. Per the germline V gene, CDR1 is GTSNPN and CDR2 is SVGIG (reference sequence). The CDR3 is 15 residues long. DNA for the CDR3: TGTGCCTGGAATCGGCGGGGCGCGGCTGGAAACACCATATATTTT. It translates to CAWNRRGAAGNTIYF.

CDR3 in DNA: TGTGCCAGCAGTTACTCCGGGACAGACACTGAAGCTTTCTTT. Translated, it gives CASSYSGTDTEAFF. The chain links TRBV6-5 to TRBJ1-1; 7 bases agree with TRBD1. The germline CDR1 and CDR2 sequences are MNHEY and SVGAGI. This CDR3 is 14 amino acids long. V was clipped by 0 bases and J by 3 bases; unmatched bases: 1.

The chain combines TRBV9 with TRBJ1-2; D is perhaps TRBD1 (5 bases). Germline loops: CDR1 SGDLS, CDR2 YYNGEE. Trimming cost V 2 bases and J 4 bases, with 15 bases left between them. The CDR3 runs 15 residues. CDR3 amino acids: CASSVRKEGSYGYTF. The DNA of the CDR3 is TGTGCCAGCAGCGTCCGAAAGGAGGGGTCCTATGGCTACACCTTC.

The chain links TRBV7-9 to TRBJ2-7; tentative D call: TRBD1 (6 bases). V lost 5 bases, J lost 2 bases, and 19 bases lay in between. The germline CDR1 and CDR2 sequences are SEHNR and FQNEAQ (reference sequence). This CDR3 region has 16 residues. CDR3 in DNA: TGTGCCAGCAGCCCACCCGCAGGGGATATACCCTACGAGCAGTACGTC. Encoded protein: CASSPPAGDIPYEQYV.

The V call is TRBV14, the J call TRBJ1-6; TRBD1 matches 7 bases. Looked up from germline, CDR1 is SGHDN and CDR2 is FVKESK. This CDR3 contains 15 residues. V shed 5 bases, J shed 7 bases, and the junction held 8 bases outside the gene matches. CDR3 sequence reads: CASSSSGGKNSPLHF. CDR3 DNA: TGTGCCAGCAGCTCGTCAGGGGGTAAAAATTCACCCCTCCACTTT. The variable domain in full, with the rest retrieved from reference TRBV14 and TRBJ1-6, is EAGVTQFPSHSVIEKGQTVTLRCDPISGHDNLYWYRRVMGKEIKFLLHFVKESKQDESGMPNNRFLAERTGGTYSTLKVQPAELEDSGVYFCASSSSGGKNSPLHFGNGTRLTVT.

Only a few counts were recorded for this clone. This chain uses TRBV2 with TRBJ2-7; perhaps TRBD1 as D (6 bases). With 6 bases removed from V and 8 bases from J, the gap between germline ends came to 17 bases. Germline lookup yields CDR1 SNHLY and CDR2 FYNNEI. The CDR3 is 13 residues long. For the CDR3, the DNA is TGTGCCAGCAGCCCTCTCAGGGGTGAGAAGCAGTACTTC. Its translation: CASSPLRGEKQYF.

V gene TRBV13 combines with J gene TRBJ1-1; D possibly corresponds to TRBD1 (6 bases). The V gene's germline CDR1 is PRHDT and CDR2 FYEKMQ (reference sequence). CDR3 size: 17 residues. Trimming left V 0 bases short and J 1 base short, with 15 bases between. CDR3 DNA: TGTGCCAGCAGCTTAGGGGGGGGGCGCCGAGCGAACACTGAAGCTTTCTTT. It yields the protein CASSLGGGRRANTEAFF.

This rearrangement joins TRBV7-9 to TRBJ2-7; 14 nucleotides line up with TRBD2. Germline V lookup: CDR1 SEHNR, CDR2 FQNEAQ (reference sequence). With 5 bases clipped from V and 0 bases from J, the junction kept 3 bases outside the gene matches. There are 16 residues in the CDR3. The CDR3 reads CASSPGTSGSSYEQYV. The CDR3 DNA reads TGTGCCAGCAGCCCCGGGACTAGCGGGAGCTCCTACGAGCAGTACGTC.

This chain connects TRBV27 to TRBJ1-6; D unresolved. Trimming took 2 bases from V and 1 from J, leaving 9 bases between them. This CDR3 comprises 16 residues. CDR1 MNHEY and CDR2 SMNVEV come from the germline V gene (reference sequence). CDR3 DNA sequence: TGTGCCAGCAGTTTAACCCGAGGGTCCTATAATTCACCCCTCCACTTT. Protein sequence: CASSLTRGSYNSPLHF.

This sequence joins TRBV6-6 and TRBJ1-6; no firm D call. The CDR3 runs 16 residues. Germline V CDR1 and CDR2: MNHNY, SVGAGI (reference sequence). The ends were cut back, 6 bases at V and 0 bases at J, with 12 bases in the middle. The CDR3 spells CASRYRRSSYNSPLHF. Here the CDR3 DNA reads TGTGCCAGCAGGTACCGGAGGAGCTCCTATAATTCACCCCTCCACTTT.